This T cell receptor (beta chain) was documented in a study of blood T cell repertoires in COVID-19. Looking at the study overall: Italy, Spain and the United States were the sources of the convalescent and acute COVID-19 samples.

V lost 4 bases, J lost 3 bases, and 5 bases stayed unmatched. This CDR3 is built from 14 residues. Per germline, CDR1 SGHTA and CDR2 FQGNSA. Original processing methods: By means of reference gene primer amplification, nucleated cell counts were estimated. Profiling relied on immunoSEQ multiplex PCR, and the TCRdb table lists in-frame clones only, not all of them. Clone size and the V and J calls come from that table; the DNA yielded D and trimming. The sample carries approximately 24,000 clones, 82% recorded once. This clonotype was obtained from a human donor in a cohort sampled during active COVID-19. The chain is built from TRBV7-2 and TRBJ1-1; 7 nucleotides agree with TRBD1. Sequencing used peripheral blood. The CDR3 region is CASSSDRLDTEAFF. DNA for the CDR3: TGTGCCAGCAGCTCGGACAGGCTAGACACTGAAGCTTTCTTT.